This TCR beta chain was retrieved from a study of blood T cell repertoires in COVID-19. Study at large: Sites across the United States, Italy and Spain contributed samples from acute and convalescent COVID-19. Nucleic acid was either cDNA or gDNA, and it came from T cells, B-cell-depleted T cells, or PBMCs.

The protocol was immunoSEQ multiplex PCR, while the TCRdb copy is restricted to in-frame clones and leaves out a portion. Counted here are about 260,000 clones, approximately 82% occurring once; the ten biggest clones make up under 2%. The V and J ends lost 2 bases and 7 bases respectively, with 9 bases between them. The CDR3 runs 14 residues. Per germline, CDR1 MNHEY and CDR2 SVGEGT. The chain joins TRBV6-2 or TRBV6-3 to TRBJ1-6; a weak D match, TRBD1 (6 bases). The origin of this receptor is a woman aged 80 or older with acute or convalescent COVID-19. The sequenced sample was peripheral blood. CDR3 region: CASSYNRVNSPLHF. In DNA, the CDR3 is TGTGCCAGCAGTTACAACAGGGTGAATTCACCCCTCCACTTT.